A selection of T cell receptor beta chains follows, all from one sample in a study of graft-versus-host responses after intestinal transplantation. Antigens for these TCRs are unknown. Repertoires were generated with immunoSEQ multiplex PCR, while TCRdb's copy carries only in-frame clones and drops some. The sample holds tens of thousands of clones, around 90% seen once. Sequencing was performed on unstimulated CD8+ T cells sorted from spleen or lymph node cells, taken before intestinal transplant. These receptors were obtained from a human donor who received an intestinal transplant. Both conserved end residues are part of each CDR3. Each record gives: clone size, V gene, D gene, J gene, CDR3 DNA, CDR3 protein. D genes are given only for firm matches. Expanded clones are given a class, and other clones once, few, many or no size at all.

size: once
V: TRBV7-9
D: .
J: TRBJ2-7
DNA: TGTGCCAGCAGCTTAGTAGGGGACTACGAGCAGTACTTC
CDR3: CASSLVGDYEQYF

size: .
V: TRBV9
D: .
J: TRBJ1-5
DNA: TGTGCCAGCAGCGGGGGGGACAGCAATCAGCCCCAGCATTTT
CDR3: CASSGGDSNQPQHF

size: .
V: TRBV11-3
D: .
J: TRBJ2-7
DNA: TGTGCCAGCAGCTTATCCGTCGACAGAGCCTACGAGCAGTACTTC
CDR3: CASSLSVDRAYEQYF

size: .
V: TRBV27
D: .
J: TRBJ1-1
DNA: TGTGCCAGCAGTTTAATCGGGGGGAACACTGAAGCTTTCTTT
CDR3: CASSLIGGNTEAFF

size: .
V: TRBV5-6
D: TRBD1
J: TRBJ2-7
DNA: TGTGCCAGCAGGCCGGGACAGGGGGCTTTCTACGAGCAGTACTTC
CDR3: CASRPGQGAFYEQYF

size: .
V: TRBV5-6
D: .
J: TRBJ2-5
DNA: TGTGCCAGCAGCTTGGCCGCCAGCCAAGAGACCCAGTACTTC
CDR3: CASSLAASQETQYF

size: .
V: TRBV19
D: .
J: TRBJ1-4
DNA: TGTGCCAGTAGTATAGTTTCGACTAATGAAAAACTGTTTTTT
CDR3: CASSIVSTNEKLFF

size: .
V: TRBV5-1
D: .
J: TRBJ1-1
DNA: TGCGCCAGCAGCTTGGGACAGATTAACACTGAAGCTTTCTTT
CDR3: CASSLGQINTEAFF

size: .
V: TRBV7-9
D: TRBD1
J: TRBJ2-7
DNA: TGTGCCAGCAGCTTAGCTACAGGGGGGGAGCAGTACTTC
CDR3: CASSLATGGEQYF

size: .
V: TRBV7-8
D: TRBD1
J: TRBJ1-5
DNA: TGTGCCAGCAGCCTCTCCAGGGGGTTGAGCAATCAGCCCCAGCATTTT
CDR3: CASSLSRGLSNQPQHF

size: .
V: TRBV27
D: TRBD2
J: TRBJ2-1
DNA: TGTGCCAGCAGTCCCGTAGCGGGAGGGTACAATGAGCAGTTCTTC
CDR3: CASSPVAGGYNEQFF

size: .
V: TRBV27
D: .
J: TRBJ2-1
DNA: TGTGCCAGCAGCGACAGGAGCTCCTACAATGAGCAGTTCTTC
CDR3: CASSDRSSYNEQFF

size: .
V: TRBV15
D: TRBD1
J: TRBJ1-3
DNA: TGTGCCACCAGCGCCCCGGGACAGGGGAGGGACACCATATATTTT
CDR3: CATSAPGQGRDTIYF

size: .
V: TRBV10-1
D: .
J: TRBJ2-1
DNA: TGCGCCAGCAGTGATCAGGGCGGGGATGAGCAGTTCTTC
CDR3: CASSDQGGDEQFF

size: .
V: TRBV11-2
D: TRBD1
J: TRBJ1-1
DNA: TGTGCCAGCAGCTCTTTGACAGGGCTCACTGAAGCTTTCTTT
CDR3: CASSSLTGLTEAFF

size: .
V: TRBV18
D: .
J: TRBJ1-2
DNA: TGTGCCAGCTCAAGGGGAAACTATGGCTACACCTTC
CDR3: CASSRGNYGYTF

size: .
V: TRBV19
D: TRBD1
J: TRBJ2-4
DNA: TGTGCCAGTAGTATGACCGCAGGGGGCAACATTCAGTACTTC
CDR3: CASSMTAGGNIQYF

size: .
V: TRBV28
D: .
J: TRBJ2-7
DNA: TGTGCCAGCAGTTTATCGTGGGACACCACCTACGAGCAGTACTTC
CDR3: CASSLSWDTTYEQYF

size: once
V: TRBV4-1
D: .
J: TRBJ1-2
DNA: TGCGCCAGCAGCCCAGACAGAAACTATGGCTACACCTTC
CDR3: CASSPDRNYGYTF

size: .
V: TRBV28
D: .
J: TRBJ2-1
DNA: TGTGCCAGCAGTTTAGGTCAGGTCCACAATGAGCAGTTCTTC
CDR3: CASSLGQVHNEQFF

size: .
V: TRBV30
D: .
J: TRBJ1-3
DNA: TGTGCCTGGAGCTTTTCCCCCGACAAGGCTGGAAACACCATATATTTT
CDR3: CAWSFSPDKAGNTIYF

size: once
V: TRBV28
D: .
J: TRBJ2-2
DNA: TGTGCCAGCAGTTTACAGGGGCCCGCGAACACCGGGGAGCTGTTTTTT
CDR3: CASSLQGPANTGELFF

size: .
V: TRBV4-1
D: .
J: TRBJ2-3
DNA: TGCGCCAGCAGCCAAGATCGGGGGAACACAGATACGCAGTATTTT
CDR3: CASSQDRGNTDTQYF

size: .
V: TRBV27
D: TRBD1
J: TRBJ1-2
DNA: TGTGCCAGCAGTCCTACCGGACAGGGAATCTATGGCTACACCTTC
CDR3: CASSPTGQGIYGYTF

size: .
V: TRBV5-6
D: .
J: TRBJ1-2
DNA: TGTGCCAGCAGCTACCGGCAGGGAGGAGATGGCTACACCTTC
CDR3: CASSYRQGGDGYTF

size: .
V: TRBV5-1
D: TRBD2
J: TRBJ2-7
DNA: TGCGCCAGCAGCTTGGGGACTAGCGGGAGCTCCTACGAGCAGTACTTC
CDR3: CASSLGTSGSSYEQYF

size: .
V: TRBV5-6
D: .
J: TRBJ2-3
DNA: TGTGCCAGCAGCTTGGTCGGGAGCACAGTCGCGCAGTATTTT
CDR3: CASSLVGSTVAQYF

size: .
V: TRBV15
D: .
J: TRBJ1-5
DNA: TGTGCCACCAGCAGCCCCGGTAGCAATCAGCCCCAGCATTTT
CDR3: CATSSPGSNQPQHF